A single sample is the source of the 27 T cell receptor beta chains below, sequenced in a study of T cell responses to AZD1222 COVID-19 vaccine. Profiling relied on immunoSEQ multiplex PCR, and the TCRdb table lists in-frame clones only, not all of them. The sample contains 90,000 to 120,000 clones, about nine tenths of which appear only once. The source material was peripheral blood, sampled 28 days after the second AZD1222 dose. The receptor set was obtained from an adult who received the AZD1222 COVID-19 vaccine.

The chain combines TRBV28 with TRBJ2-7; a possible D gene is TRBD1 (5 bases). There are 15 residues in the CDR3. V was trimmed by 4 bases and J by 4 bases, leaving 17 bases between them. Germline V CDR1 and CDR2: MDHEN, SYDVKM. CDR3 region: CASSSFGGAGYEQYF. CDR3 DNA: TGTGCCAGCAGTTCCTTCGGTGGGGCCGGTTACGAGCAGTACTTC.

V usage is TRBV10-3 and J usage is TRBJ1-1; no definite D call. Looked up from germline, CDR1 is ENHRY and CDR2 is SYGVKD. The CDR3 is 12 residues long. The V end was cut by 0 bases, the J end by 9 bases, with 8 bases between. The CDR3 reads CAISESGSKAFF. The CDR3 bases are TGTGCCATCAGTGAGTCAGGCAGTAAAGCTTTCTTT.

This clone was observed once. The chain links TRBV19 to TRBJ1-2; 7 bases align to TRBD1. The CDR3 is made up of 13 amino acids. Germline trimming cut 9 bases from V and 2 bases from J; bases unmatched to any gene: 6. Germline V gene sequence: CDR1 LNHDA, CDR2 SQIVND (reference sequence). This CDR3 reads CASKTGLNYGYTF. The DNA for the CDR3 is TGTGCCAGCAAGACAGGGTTGAACTATGGCTACACCTTC.

The CDR3 protein is CASSEAGKGTGELFF. In nucleotides, the CDR3 is TGTGCCAGCAGTGAAGCCGGAAAAGGGACCGGGGAGCTGTTTTTT. This chain connects TRBV2 to TRBJ2-2; D remains ambiguous. CDR1 and CDR2 from the germline V gene are SNHLY and FYNNEI. The CDR3 loop spans 15 amino acids. The germline V and J ends were trimmed by 0 bases and 5 bases, with 10 bases remaining between them.

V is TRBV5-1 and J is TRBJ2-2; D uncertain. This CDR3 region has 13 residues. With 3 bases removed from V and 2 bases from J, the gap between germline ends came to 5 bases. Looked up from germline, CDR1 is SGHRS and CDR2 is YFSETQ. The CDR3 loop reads CASSSFNTGELFF. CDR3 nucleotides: TGCGCCAGCAGCTCATTCAACACCGGGGAGCTGTTTTTT.

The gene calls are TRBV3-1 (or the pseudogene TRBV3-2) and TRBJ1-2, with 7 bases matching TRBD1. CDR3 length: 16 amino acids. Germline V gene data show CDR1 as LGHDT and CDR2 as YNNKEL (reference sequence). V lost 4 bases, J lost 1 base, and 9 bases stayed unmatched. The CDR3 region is CASSPRGQTFNYGYTF. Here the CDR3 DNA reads TGTGCCAGCAGCCCACGGGGACAGACGTTTAACTATGGCTACACCTTC.

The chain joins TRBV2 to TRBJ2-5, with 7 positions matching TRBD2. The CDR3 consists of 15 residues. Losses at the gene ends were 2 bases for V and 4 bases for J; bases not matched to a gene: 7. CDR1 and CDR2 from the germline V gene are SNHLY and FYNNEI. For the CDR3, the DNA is TGTGCCAGCAGTGAACAAGCGGGGATCAGAGAGACCCAGTACTTC. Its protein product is CASSEQAGIRETQYF.

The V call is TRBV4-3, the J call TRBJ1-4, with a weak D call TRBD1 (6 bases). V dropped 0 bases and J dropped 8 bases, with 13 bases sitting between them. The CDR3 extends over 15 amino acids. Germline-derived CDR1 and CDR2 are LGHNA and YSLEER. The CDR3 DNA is TGCGCCAGCAGCCAAGAGACAGGATCGGGAGAAAAACTGTTTTTT. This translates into CASSQETGSGEKLFF.

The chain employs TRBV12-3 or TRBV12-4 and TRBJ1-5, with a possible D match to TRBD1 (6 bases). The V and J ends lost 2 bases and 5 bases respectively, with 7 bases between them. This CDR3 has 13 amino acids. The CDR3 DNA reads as TGTGCCAGCAGTTTACCAGGGGATCAGCCCCAGCATTTT. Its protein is CASSLPGDQPQHF.

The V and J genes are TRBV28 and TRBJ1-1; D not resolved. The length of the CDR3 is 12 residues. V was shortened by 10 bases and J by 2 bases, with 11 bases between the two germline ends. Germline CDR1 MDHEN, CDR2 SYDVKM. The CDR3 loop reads CATGSLNTEAFF. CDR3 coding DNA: TGTGCCACTGGGTCGCTCAACACTGAAGCTTTCTTT.

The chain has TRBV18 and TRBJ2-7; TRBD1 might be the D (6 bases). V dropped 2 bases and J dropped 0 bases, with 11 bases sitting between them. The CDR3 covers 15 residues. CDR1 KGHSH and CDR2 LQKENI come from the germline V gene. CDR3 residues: CASSPGRGYSYEQYF. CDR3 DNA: TGTGCCAGCTCACCAGGCAGGGGCTACTCCTACGAGCAGTACTTC.

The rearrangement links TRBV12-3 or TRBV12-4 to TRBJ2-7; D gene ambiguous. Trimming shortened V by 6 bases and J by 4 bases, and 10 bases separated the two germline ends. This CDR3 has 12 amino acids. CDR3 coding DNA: TGTGCCAGCAGCCAGGACCTGTACGAGCAGTACTTC. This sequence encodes CASSQDLYEQYF.

CDR3 in amino acids: CASSDPWGKTEAFF. The CDR3 DNA reads TGTGCCAGCAGTGACCCTTGGGGGAAAACTGAAGCTTTCTTT. The chain combines TRBV6-1 with TRBJ1-1; D is perhaps TRBD1 (5 bases). Trimming pared 3 bases from V and 5 bases from J, leaving 13 bases between. The germline V gene encodes CDR1 MNHNS and CDR2 SASEGT. The CDR3 consists of 14 residues.

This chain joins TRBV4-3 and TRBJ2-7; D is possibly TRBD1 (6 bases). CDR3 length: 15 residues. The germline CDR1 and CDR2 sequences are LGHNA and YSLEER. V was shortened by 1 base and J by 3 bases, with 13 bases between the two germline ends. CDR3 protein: CASSQANRVVYEQYF. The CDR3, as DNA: TGCGCCAGCAGCCAAGCTAACAGGGTGGTCTACGAGCAGTACTTC.

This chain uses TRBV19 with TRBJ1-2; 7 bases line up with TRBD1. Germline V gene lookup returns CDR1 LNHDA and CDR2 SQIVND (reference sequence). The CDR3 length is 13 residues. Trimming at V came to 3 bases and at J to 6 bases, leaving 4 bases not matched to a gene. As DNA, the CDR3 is TGTGCCAGTAGTATGGGCGGGACAGATGGCTACACCTTC. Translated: CASSMGGTDGYTF.

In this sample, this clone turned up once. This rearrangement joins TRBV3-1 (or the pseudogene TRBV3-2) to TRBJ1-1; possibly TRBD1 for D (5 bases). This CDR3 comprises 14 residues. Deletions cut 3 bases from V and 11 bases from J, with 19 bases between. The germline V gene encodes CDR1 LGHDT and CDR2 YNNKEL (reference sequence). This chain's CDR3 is CASSQGTSGQRAFF. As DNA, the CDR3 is TGTGCCAGCAGCCAGGGTACTTCAGGGCAGAGGGCTTTCTTT.

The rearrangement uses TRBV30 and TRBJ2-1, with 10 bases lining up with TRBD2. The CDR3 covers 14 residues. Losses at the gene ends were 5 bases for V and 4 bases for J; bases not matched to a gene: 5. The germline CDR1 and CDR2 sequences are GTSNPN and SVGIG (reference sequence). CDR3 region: CAWGGLAPYNEQFF. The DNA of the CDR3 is TGTGCCTGGGGGGGACTAGCGCCTTACAATGAGCAGTTCTTC.

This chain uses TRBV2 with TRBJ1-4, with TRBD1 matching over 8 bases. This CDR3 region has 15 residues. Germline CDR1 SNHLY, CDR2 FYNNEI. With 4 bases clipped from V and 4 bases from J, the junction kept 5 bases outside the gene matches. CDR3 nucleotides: TGTGCCAGCAGTGTGAACAGGGGGGGTAATGAAAAACTGTTTTTT. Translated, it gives CASSVNRGGNEKLFF.

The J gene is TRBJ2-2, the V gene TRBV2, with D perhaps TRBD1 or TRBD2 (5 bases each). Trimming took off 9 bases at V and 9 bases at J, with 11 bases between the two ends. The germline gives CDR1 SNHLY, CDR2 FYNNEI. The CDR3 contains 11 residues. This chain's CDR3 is CARGTGRELFF. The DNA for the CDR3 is TGTGCCAGGGGGACGGGGAGGGAGCTGTTTTTT.

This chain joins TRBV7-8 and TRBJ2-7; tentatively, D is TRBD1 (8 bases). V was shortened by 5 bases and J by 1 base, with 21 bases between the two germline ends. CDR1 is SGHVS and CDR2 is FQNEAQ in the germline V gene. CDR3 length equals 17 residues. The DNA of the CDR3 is TGTGCCAGCAGCCTAAGAGCCACAGGGGGGGCATCCTACGAGCAGTACTTC. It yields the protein CASSLRATGGASYEQYF.

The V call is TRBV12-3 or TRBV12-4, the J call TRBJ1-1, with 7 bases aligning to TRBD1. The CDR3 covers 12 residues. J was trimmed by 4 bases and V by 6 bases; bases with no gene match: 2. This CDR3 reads CASRQGFTEAFF. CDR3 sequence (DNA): TGTGCCAGCAGACAGGGGTTCACTGAAGCTTTCTTT.

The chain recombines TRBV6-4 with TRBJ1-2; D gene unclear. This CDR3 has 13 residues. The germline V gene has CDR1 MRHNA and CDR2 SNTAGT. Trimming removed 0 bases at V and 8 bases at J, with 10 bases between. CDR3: CASSDSLGRGYTF. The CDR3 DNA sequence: TGTGCCAGCAGTGACTCCCTGGGTCGGGGCTACACCTTC.

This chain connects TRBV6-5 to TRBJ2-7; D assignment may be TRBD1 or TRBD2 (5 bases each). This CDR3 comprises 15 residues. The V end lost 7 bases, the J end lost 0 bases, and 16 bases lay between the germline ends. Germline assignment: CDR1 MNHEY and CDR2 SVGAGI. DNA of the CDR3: TGTGCCAGCACTAGTCTAGGGGAGAGCTCCTACGAGCAGTACTTC. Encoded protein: CASTSLGESSYEQYF.

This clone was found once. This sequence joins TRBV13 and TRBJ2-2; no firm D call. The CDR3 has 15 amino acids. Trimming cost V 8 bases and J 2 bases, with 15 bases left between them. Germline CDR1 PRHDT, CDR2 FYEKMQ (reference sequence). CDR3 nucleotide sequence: TGTGCCAGCCAGACTGGCAGCCTTAACACCGGGGAGCTGTTTTTT. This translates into CASQTGSLNTGELFF.

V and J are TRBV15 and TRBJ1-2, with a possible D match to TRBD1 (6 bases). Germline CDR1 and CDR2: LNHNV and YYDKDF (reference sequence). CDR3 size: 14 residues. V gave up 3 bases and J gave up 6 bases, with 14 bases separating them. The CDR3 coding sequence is TGTGCCACCAGCAGTATTACAGGGCGAGATGGCTACACCTTC. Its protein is CATSSITGRDGYTF. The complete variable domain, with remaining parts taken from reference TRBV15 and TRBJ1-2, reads DAMVIQNPRYQVTQFGKPVTLSCSQTLNHNVMYWYQQKSSQAPKLLFHYYDKDFNNEADTPDNFQSRRPNTSFCFLDIRSPGLGDTAMYLCATSSITGRDGYTFGSGTRLTVV.

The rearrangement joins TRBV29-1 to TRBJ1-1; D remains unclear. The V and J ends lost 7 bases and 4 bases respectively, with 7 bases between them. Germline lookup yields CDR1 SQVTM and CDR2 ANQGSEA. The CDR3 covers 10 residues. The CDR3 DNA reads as TGCAGCGCGTCAGTCACTGAAGCTTTCTTT. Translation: CSASVTEAFF.

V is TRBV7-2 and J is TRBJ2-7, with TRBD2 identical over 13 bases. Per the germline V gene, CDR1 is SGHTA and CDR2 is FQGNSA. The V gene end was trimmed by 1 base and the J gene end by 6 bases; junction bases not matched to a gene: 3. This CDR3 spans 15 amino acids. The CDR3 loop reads CASSLGTSGRGEQYF. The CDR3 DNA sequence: TGTGCCAGCAGCTTAGGGACTAGCGGGAGAGGCGAGCAGTACTTC. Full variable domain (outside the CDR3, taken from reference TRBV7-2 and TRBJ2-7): GAGVSQSPSNKVTEKGKDVELRCDPISGHTALYWYRQSLGQGLEFLIYFQGNSAPDKSGLPSDRFSAERTGGSVSTLTIQRTQQEDSAVYLCASSLGTSGRGEQYFGPGTRLTVT.